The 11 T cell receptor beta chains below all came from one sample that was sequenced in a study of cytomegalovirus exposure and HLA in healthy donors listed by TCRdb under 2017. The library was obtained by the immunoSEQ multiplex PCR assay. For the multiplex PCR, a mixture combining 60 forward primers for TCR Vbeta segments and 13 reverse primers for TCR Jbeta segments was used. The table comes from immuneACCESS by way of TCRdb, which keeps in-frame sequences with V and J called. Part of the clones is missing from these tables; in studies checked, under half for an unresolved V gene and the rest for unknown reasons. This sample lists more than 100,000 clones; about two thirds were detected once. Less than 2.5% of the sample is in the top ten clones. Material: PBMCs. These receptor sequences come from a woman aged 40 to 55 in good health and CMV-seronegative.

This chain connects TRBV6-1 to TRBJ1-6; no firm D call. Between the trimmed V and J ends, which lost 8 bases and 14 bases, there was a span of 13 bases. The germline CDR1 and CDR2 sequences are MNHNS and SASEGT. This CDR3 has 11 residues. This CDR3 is CASLLGTALHF. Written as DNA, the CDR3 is TGTGCCAGCTTGCTCGGTACCGCCCTCCACTTT.

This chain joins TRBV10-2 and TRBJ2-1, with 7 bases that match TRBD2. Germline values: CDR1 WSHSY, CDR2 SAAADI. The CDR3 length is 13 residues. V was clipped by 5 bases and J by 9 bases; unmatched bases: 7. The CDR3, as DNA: TGCGCCAGCAGTTTCACTAGCGTGATTGAGCAGTTCTTC. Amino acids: CASSFTSVIEQFF.

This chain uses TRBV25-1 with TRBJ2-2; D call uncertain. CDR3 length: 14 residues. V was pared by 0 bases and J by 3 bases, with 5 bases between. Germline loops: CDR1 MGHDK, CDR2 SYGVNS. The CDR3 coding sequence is TGTGCCAGCAGTGAATACACTTACACCGGGGAGCTGTTTTTT. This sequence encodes CASSEYTYTGELFF.

Here the CDR3 reads CASSSSGGRGETQYF. The CDR3 bases are TGTGCCAGCAGTAGTAGCGGGGGAAGAGGAGAGACCCAGTACTTC. The V gene is TRBV5-4, the J gene TRBJ2-5; 9 bases agree with TRBD2. J was trimmed by 4 bases and V by 5 bases; bases with no gene match: 9. CDR1 is SGHNT and CDR2 is YYREEE in the germline V gene (reference sequence). This CDR3 contains 15 residues.

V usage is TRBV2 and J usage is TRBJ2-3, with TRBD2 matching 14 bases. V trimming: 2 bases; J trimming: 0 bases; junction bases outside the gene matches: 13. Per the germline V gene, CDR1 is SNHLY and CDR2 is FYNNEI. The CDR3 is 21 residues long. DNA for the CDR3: TGTGCCAGCAGTGAAATACTGCATGGACTAGCGGGGGGCACTAGCACAGATACGCAGTATTTT. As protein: CASSEILHGLAGGTSTDTQYF.

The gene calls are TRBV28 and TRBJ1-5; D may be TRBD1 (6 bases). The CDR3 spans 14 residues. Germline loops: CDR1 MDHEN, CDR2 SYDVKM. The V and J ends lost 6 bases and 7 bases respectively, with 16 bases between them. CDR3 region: CASSPTGTSQPQHF. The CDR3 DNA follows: TGTGCCAGCAGCCCTACAGGGACGAGCCAGCCCCAGCATTTT. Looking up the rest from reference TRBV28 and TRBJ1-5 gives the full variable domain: DVKVTQSSRYLVKRTGEKVFLECVQDMDHENMFWYRQDPGLGLRLIYFSYDVKMKEKGDIPEGYSVSREKKERFSLILESASTNQTSMYLCASSPTGTSQPQHFGDGTRLSIL.

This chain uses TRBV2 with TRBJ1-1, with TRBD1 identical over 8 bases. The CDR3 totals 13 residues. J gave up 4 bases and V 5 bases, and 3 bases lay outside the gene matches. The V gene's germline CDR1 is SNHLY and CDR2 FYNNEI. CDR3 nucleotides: TGTGCCAGCAGTCAGGGGGCTAGCACTGAAGCTTTCTTT. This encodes CASSQGASTEAFF.

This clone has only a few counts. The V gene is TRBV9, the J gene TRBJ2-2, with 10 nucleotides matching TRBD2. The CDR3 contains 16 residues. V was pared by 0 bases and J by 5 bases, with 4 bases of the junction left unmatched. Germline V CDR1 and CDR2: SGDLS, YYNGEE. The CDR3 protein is CASSVEGAGGTGELFF. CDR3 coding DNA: TGTGCCAGCAGCGTAGAGGGAGCGGGGGGGACCGGGGAGCTGTTTTTT.

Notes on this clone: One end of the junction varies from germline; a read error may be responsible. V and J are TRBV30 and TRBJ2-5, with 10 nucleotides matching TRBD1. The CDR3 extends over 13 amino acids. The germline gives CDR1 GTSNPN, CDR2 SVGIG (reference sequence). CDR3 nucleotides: TGTGCCTGGAGGACAGGGGGCGCCCGCCTCGGGCACTTC. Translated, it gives CAWRTGGARLGHF.

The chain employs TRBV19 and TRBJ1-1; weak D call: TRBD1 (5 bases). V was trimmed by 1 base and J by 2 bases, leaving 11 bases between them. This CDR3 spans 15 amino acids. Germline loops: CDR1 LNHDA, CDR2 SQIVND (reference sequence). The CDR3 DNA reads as TGTGCCAGTAGTATAGGAAGGGGTGCCAACACTGAAGCTTTCTTT. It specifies CASSIGRGANTEAFF.

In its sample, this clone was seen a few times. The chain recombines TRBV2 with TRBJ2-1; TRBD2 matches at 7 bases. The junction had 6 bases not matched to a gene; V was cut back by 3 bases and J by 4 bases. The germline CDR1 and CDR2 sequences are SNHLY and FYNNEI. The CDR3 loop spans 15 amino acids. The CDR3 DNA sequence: TGTGCCAGCAGTGAGGAACGGGGGGTATACAATGAGCAGTTCTTC. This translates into CASSEERGVYNEQFF.